One and the same sample provided the 14 T cell receptor beta chains below, sequenced in a study of cytomegalovirus exposure and HLA in healthy donors. The PCR employed 60 Vbeta primers together with 13 Jbeta primers. The data were produced by immunoSEQ multiplex PCR, yet TCRdb's version contains in-frame clones alone and is incomplete. The sample carries approximately 110,000 clones, around 73% recorded once. The sequenced sample consisted of PBMCs. Receptors were obtained from a man aged 60 to 69 in good health and CMV-seropositive.

Remarks on this clone: Other nucleotide sequences from this sample produce the same CDR3. The gene calls are TRBV4-1 and TRBJ1-1, with D hard to call. There are 14 residues in the CDR3. The V gene's germline CDR1 is MGHRA and CDR2 YSYEKL. V lost 0 bases and J 1 base, leaving 6 bases between the germline ends. This chain's CDR3 is CASSQDRENTEAFF. The CDR3, as DNA: TGCGCCAGCAGCCAAGATCGGGAGAACACTGAAGCTTTCTTT.

The chain uses TRBV6-1 and TRBJ1-1, with a possible D match to TRBD1 (5 bases). The CDR3 covers 14 residues. CDR1 is MNHNS, CDR2 SASEGT, per germline. The V end lost 10 bases, the J end lost 0 bases, and 15 bases lay between the germline ends. CDR3 nucleotides: TGTGCCATCCGATCAGGGCAAATGAACACTGAAGCTTTCTTT. Amino acid sequence: CAIRSGQMNTEAFF.

V is TRBV6-5 and J is TRBJ2-1, with a tentative D call TRBD2 (6 bases). Germline assignment: CDR1 MNHEY and CDR2 SVGAGI. V lost 6 bases to trimming and J lost 4 bases, with 13 bases between them. The CDR3 sequence is 14 residues long. The CDR3 loop is CASSLDYGYNEQFF. In DNA form, the CDR3 reads TGTGCCAGCAGCTTGGACTACGGTTACAATGAGCAGTTCTTC.

The rearrangement joins TRBV4-2 to TRBJ1-5; D is unresolved. This CDR3 has 13 amino acids. Germline CDR1 is LGHNA and CDR2 is YNFKEQ. V lost 2 bases to trimming and J lost 2 bases, with 4 bases between them. CDR3: CASSQPGNQPQHF. CDR3 DNA sequence: TGTGCCAGCAGCCAACCCGGCAATCAGCCCCAGCATTTT.

This clone appeared a single time. V is TRBV2 and J is TRBJ1-1; 8 bases map to TRBD1. The trim removed 5 bases at V and 10 bases at J, leaving 15 bases unmatched. Looked up from germline, CDR1 is SNHLY and CDR2 is FYNNEI. The CDR3 is 15 residues long. CDR3 protein: CASSMPGQAGGRAFF. Here the CDR3 DNA reads TGTGCCAGCAGTATGCCGGGACAGGCGGGGGGGCGAGCTTTCTTT.

The rearrangement joins TRBV5-6 to TRBJ2-3; D is perhaps TRBD1 (6 bases). The CDR3 extends over 12 amino acids. The germline V and J ends were trimmed by 4 bases and 4 bases, with 7 bases remaining between them. The V gene's germline CDR1 is SGHDT and CDR2 YYEEEE. The CDR3 spells CASSDRPDTQYF. The CDR3, as DNA: TGTGCCAGCAGCGACAGGCCAGATACGCAGTATTTT.

The chain combines TRBV6-6 with TRBJ1-2; D gene unclear. Trimming shortened V by 9 bases and J by 1 base, and 15 bases separated the two germline ends. The CDR3 consists of 14 residues. The germline gives CDR1 MNHNY, CDR2 SVGAGI (reference sequence). In DNA form, the CDR3 reads TGTGCCAGTAAACCCGGCGGTCTTAACTATGGCTACACCTTC. This sequence encodes CASKPGGLNYGYTF.

This clone was seen only once. This chain uses TRBV2 with TRBJ1-6; D not resolved. CDR3 length: 15 residues. The germline V gene has CDR1 SNHLY and CDR2 FYNNEI. Trimming cost V 4 bases and J 0 bases, with 7 bases left between them. CDR3 DNA: TGTGCCAGCAGTGTAGGGAGCTCCTATAATTCACCCCTCCACTTT. It codes for CASSVGSSYNSPLHF. Using reference TRBV2 and TRBJ1-6 for the parts outside the CDR3, the full variable domain is EPEVTQTPSHQVTQMGQEVILRCVPISNHLYFYWYRQILGQKVEFLVSFYNNEISEKSEIFDDQFSVERPDGSNFTLKIRSTKLEDSAMYFCASSVGSSYNSPLHFGNGTRLTVT.

This clone has more than one count but fewer than ten. The rearrangement links TRBV4-1 to TRBJ2-6; 9 bases map to TRBD1. The CDR3 totals 16 residues. The germline V gene encodes CDR1 MGHRA and CDR2 YSYEKL. With V trimmed by 5 bases and J by 3 bases, 5 bases remained unmatched. CDR3 coding DNA: TGCGCCAGCAGCGCACAGGGGGCCCGTGGGGCCAACGTCCTGACTTTC. Its protein product is CASSAQGARGANVLTF.

The chain carries TRBV30 and TRBJ2-3; D is undetermined. Trimming took off 0 bases at V and 2 bases at J, with 15 bases between the two ends. CDR3 size: 16 residues. Germline V CDR1 and CDR2: GTSNPN, SVGIG (reference sequence). CDR3 in amino acids: CAWSVLPEVHTDTQYF. The DNA for the CDR3 is TGTGCCTGGAGTGTACTACCGGAAGTCCACACAGATACGCAGTATTTT. The full variable domain, rest sourced from reference TRBV30 and TRBJ2-3, is SQTIHQWPATLVQPVGSPLSLECTVEGTSNPNLYWYRQAAGRGLQLLFYSVGIGQISSEVPQNLSASRPQDRQFILSSKKLLLSDSGFYLCAWSVLPEVHTDTQYFGPGTRLTVL.

The rearrangement uses TRBV27 and TRBJ2-6, with 8 bases that match TRBD1. The CDR3 covers 16 residues. Germline loops: CDR1 MNHEY, CDR2 SMNVEV (reference sequence). Losses at the gene ends were 3 bases for V and 4 bases for J; bases not matched to a gene: 5. The CDR3 region has the DNA TGTGCCAGCAGTTTTCAGGGGGCGCTCGGGGCCAACGTCCTGACTTTC. Its translation: CASSFQGALGANVLTF.

This chain uses TRBV11-3 with TRBJ2-7, with a tentative D call TRBD1 (5 bases). CDR1 and CDR2 from the germline V gene are SGHNT and YENEEA. The CDR3 is 14 amino acids. V dropped 2 bases and J dropped 3 bases, with 11 bases sitting between them. This CDR3 reads CASSLYPGFYEQYF. The CDR3 DNA sequence: TGTGCCAGCAGCTTATATCCAGGGTTCTACGAGCAGTACTTC.

The gene calls are TRBV6-1 and TRBJ2-2; TRBD2 matches 8 bases. The CDR3 extends over 18 amino acids. Germline assignment: CDR1 MNHNS and CDR2 SASEGT. After removal of 2 bases from V and 0 bases from J, the junction contained 8 bases not matched to a gene. CDR3 in DNA: TGTGCCAGCAGTGAAAGGGGAGCGGGGGCCCCGAACACCGGGGAGCTGTTTTTT. Protein sequence: CASSERGAGAPNTGELFF.

This clone was seen only a few times. V usage is TRBV5-5 and J usage is TRBJ2-6; weak D call: TRBD2 (6 bases). Trimming pared 1 base from V and 2 bases from J, leaving 13 bases between. This CDR3 is 17 amino acids long. From germline, CDR1 is SGHKS and CDR2 YYEKEE (reference sequence). The CDR3 loop is CASSLWAGGTGANVLTF. The CDR3 DNA follows: TGTGCCAGCAGCTTGTGGGCCGGCGGGACTGGGGCCAACGTCCTGACTTTC. The whole variable domain, filled in from reference TRBV5-5 and TRBJ2-6, reads DAGVTQSPTHLIKTRGQQVTLRCSPISGHKSVSWYQQVLGQGPQFIFQYYEKEERGRGNFPDRFSARQFPNYSSELNVNALLLGDSALYLCASSLWAGGTGANVLTFGAGSRLTVL.